Here is one TCR beta chain with its context. This entry is derived from a study of blood T cell repertoires in COVID-19. Study-wide background: The origin of the acute and convalescent COVID-19 samples was the United States, Italy and Spain.

Deletions cut 0 bases from V and 1 base from J, with 9 bases between. Looked up from germline, CDR1 is ENHRY and CDR2 is SYGVKD. This CDR3 region has 16 residues. The table came from immunoSEQ multiplex PCR; TCRdb's copy has only in-frame clones and leaves some out. The sample holds 250,000 to 300,000 clones, 91% seen once. V gene TRBV10-3 combines with J gene TRBJ2-2, with D perhaps matching TRBD1 (6 bases). This clonotype originated in a human donor in a cohort exposed to, infected with or recovered from COVID-19 (not recorded which). The donor label of this sample is uncertain. Material: PBMCs or T cells enriched from blood (not recorded which). This CDR3 is CAISESPGQNTGELFF. CDR3 DNA sequence: TGTGCCATCAGTGAGTCGCCGGGACAGAACACCGGGGAGCTGTTTTTT.